Below, 19 T cell receptor beta chains from the same sample are listed, as sequenced in a study of identical twins. TCRdb re-called the 5' RACE reads with MiXCR, one entry per CDR3 protein. The sample lists roughly 1.6 million distinct CDR3 sequences, 25% to 35% occurring once. The sequenced material came from cord blood. These receptors came from a newborn girl in good health.

This chain links TRBV2 with TRBJ2-4, with 15 bases identical to TRBD2. The DNA end is more similar to TRBJ2-5, so the J call may be wrong. Germline V gene lookup returns CDR1 SNHLY and CDR2 FYNNEI. This CDR3 is built from 18 residues. The CDR3 coding sequence is TGTGCCAGCAGTGAGAGATGGACTAGCGGGAGGGCCGGAGAGACCCAGTACTTC. Translated: CASSERWTSGRAGETQYF.

This sequence joins TRBV20-1 and TRBJ2-7; TRBD2 is a possible D gene (6 bases). Germline V gives CDR1 DFQATT, CDR2 SNEGSKA (reference sequence). The CDR3 runs to 18 residues. V dropped 3 bases and J dropped 2 bases, with 26 bases sitting between them. CDR3 amino acids: CSASFADVEGSVTYEQYF. The CDR3 nucleotides are TGCAGTGCTAGTTTCGCCGATGTGGAGGGGTCAGTAACCTACGAGCAGTACTTC.

The rearrangement uses TRBV4-2 and TRBJ2-1, with D possibly being TRBD2 (5 bases). Deletions cut 7 bases from V and 5 bases from J, with 21 bases between. CDR1 is LGHNA, CDR2 YNFKEQ, per germline. The CDR3 consists of 16 residues. For the CDR3, the DNA is TGTGCCAGCACCTCCCCTGTAGCTAGCACCAACAATGAGCAGTTCTTC. Translated, it gives CASTSPVASTNNEQFF.

V is TRBV24-1 and J is TRBJ2-5, with D perhaps matching TRBD1 (6 bases). This CDR3 is 12 amino acids long. V shed 5 bases and J shed 11 bases, with 14 bases lying between them. The V gene's germline CDR1 is KGHDR and CDR2 SFDVKD. The CDR3 region has the DNA TGTGCCACCAGTGGGGGACACAATGAGCAGTACTTC. Amino acids: CATSGGHNEQYF.

This clonotype has just a few counts. The CDR3 loop is CASSLTRAQPQHF. As DNA, the CDR3 is TGTGCCAGCAGCTTGACCAGGGCACAGCCCCAGCATTTT. This chain links TRBV7-2 with TRBJ1-5, with TRBD1 as a possible D gene (5 bases). Trimming cost V 3 bases and J 7 bases, with 10 bases left between them. CDR3 length: 13 residues. Germline V gene lookup returns CDR1 SGHTA and CDR2 FQGNSA.

This CDR3 reads CASSVTRGGNEQFF. As DNA, the CDR3 is TGTGCCAGCAGCGTAACTAGGGGTGGCAATGAGCAGTTCTTC. This chain uses TRBV2 with TRBJ2-1; D possibly matches TRBD1 or TRBD2 (5 bases each). The CDR3 length is 14 residues. Trimming took off 6 bases at V and 6 bases at J, with 15 bases between the two ends. CDR1 is SNHLY, CDR2 FYNNEI, per germline. The full variable domain, completed using reference TRBV2 and TRBJ2-1, is EPEVTQTPSHQVTQMGQEVILRCVPISNHLYFYWYRQILGQKVEFLVSFYNNEISEKSEIFDDQFSVERPDGSNFTLKIRSTKLEDSAMYFCASSVTRGGNEQFFGPGTRLTVL.

The chain has TRBV7-2 and TRBJ1-1; no firm D call. Germline loops: CDR1 SGHTA, CDR2 FQGNSA. Trimming removed 7 bases from V and 2 bases from J, with 11 bases in between. This CDR3 is built from 13 residues. The CDR3 spells CASIYDLNTEAFF. Here the CDR3 DNA reads TGTGCCAGCATCTATGATTTAAACACTGAAGCTTTCTTT.

To note about this clonotype: At one boundary the junction diverges from the germline segment, which might be a read error. The chain has TRBV6-1 and TRBJ1-2, with D unclear. This CDR3 spans 10 amino acids. Germline lookup yields CDR1 MNHNS and CDR2 SASEGT. The CDR3 is CASRGYDYTF. The DNA for the CDR3 is TGTGCCAGCAGGGGATATGACTACACCTTC.

Concerning this clonotype itself: This may stem from a read error, because a much larger clone lies one nucleotide away. The DNA is omitted, as the CDR3 cannot be located on it reliably, and the CDR3 follows TCRdb's listing. This chain uses TRBV29-1 with TRBJ1-2. Germline values: CDR1 SQVTM, CDR2 ANQGSEA. The CDR3 length equals 11 residues, ends included. The CDR3 sequence is CSATRNYGCTF.

This clonotype was seen a few times. The V and J genes are TRBV24-1 and TRBJ2-7; maybe TRBD1 (6 bases). The CDR3 is made up of 16 amino acids. Trimming removed 4 bases from V and 2 bases from J, with 17 bases in between. Germline V lookup: CDR1 KGHDR, CDR2 SFDVKD. The CDR3 here is CATSDHNGTPTYEQYF. In DNA form, the CDR3 reads TGTGCCACCAGTGACCATAACGGGACACCTACCTACGAGCAGTACTTC.

The sample holds many counts of this clonotype. The CDR3 loop reads CASSLLIAVREQFF. CDR3 sequence (DNA): TGTGCCAGCAGTTTATTAATTGCTGTTAGGGAGCAGTTCTTC. The chain combines TRBV27 with TRBJ2-1; D is undetermined. V was trimmed by 1 base and J by 10 bases, leaving 14 bases between them. The CDR3 consists of 14 residues. CDR1 and CDR2 (germline): MNHEY, SMNVEV (reference sequence).

This rearrangement joins TRBV7-8 to TRBJ2-1; 8 positions agree with TRBD2. The CDR3 is 15 amino acids. Per the germline V gene, CDR1 is SGHVS and CDR2 is FQNEAQ. Trimming removed 5 bases from V and 5 bases from J; junction bases left unmatched: 8. CDR3 amino acids: CASSLRVAGNNEQFF. CDR3 coding DNA: TGTGCCAGCAGCCTACGGGTAGCGGGGAACAATGAGCAGTTCTTC.

V gene TRBV3-1 combines with J gene TRBJ2-1, with 8 bases lining up with TRBD2. V lost 4 bases, J lost 8 bases, and 16 bases stayed unmatched. Germline V gives CDR1 LGHDT, CDR2 YNNKEL (reference sequence). The CDR3 length is 17 residues. The CDR3 reads CASSPSQLAAVGDEQFF. The CDR3 region has the DNA TGTGCCAGCAGCCCCTCCCAACTAGCGGCGGTTGGCGATGAGCAGTTCTTC.

The chain combines TRBV5-5 with TRBJ2-1; 13 nucleotides align to TRBD2. This CDR3 spans 15 amino acids. Losses at the gene ends were 5 bases for V and 4 bases for J; bases not matched to a gene: 3. The germline V gene has CDR1 SGHKS and CDR2 YYEKEE (reference sequence). The CDR3 region has the DNA TGTGCCAGCAGTGGACTAGCGGGGGAATACAATGAGCAGTTCTTC. Amino acids: CASSGLAGEYNEQFF.

This clonotype turned up a few times. The chain couples TRBV27 to TRBJ2-5; 7 nucleotides match TRBD1. Germline loops: CDR1 MNHEY, CDR2 SMNVEV (reference sequence). The ends lost 7 bases at V and 11 bases at J; junction bases unmatched: 16. The CDR3 contains 14 residues. The DNA of the CDR3 is TGTGCCAGCACCAGGACAGGTTCTTACAATGAGCAGTACTTC. This encodes CASTRTGSYNEQYF.

This rearrangement joins TRBV4-2 to TRBJ1-4, with 7 positions matching TRBD1. This CDR3 spans 15 amino acids. Looked up from germline, CDR1 is LGHNA and CDR2 is YNFKEQ. With 0 bases clipped from V and 8 bases from J, the junction kept 6 bases outside the gene matches. The chain's CDR3 is CASSQDKGALEKLFF. As DNA, the CDR3 is TGTGCCAGCAGCCAAGATAAGGGGGCATTAGAAAAACTGTTTTTT.

The chain recombines TRBV11-2 with TRBJ1-2; D gene uncertain. This CDR3 is 16 amino acids long. The germline gives CDR1 SGHAT, CDR2 FQNNGV. The ends were cut back, 2 bases at V and 4 bases at J, with 17 bases in the middle. The DNA for the CDR3 is TGTGCCAGCAGCTTAAGGCCAGCCGCAACCTCCTATGGCTACACCTTC. Translated: CASSLRPAATSYGYTF.

The CDR3 nucleotides read TGTGCCATCAGTGAGCCCCTTACCCACACAGATACGCAGTATTTT. It translates to CAISEPLTHTDTQYF. The chain links TRBV10-3 to TRBJ2-3; no clear D gene. The CDR3 length is 15 residues. Germline lookup yields CDR1 ENHRY and CDR2 SYGVKD. Trimming shortened V by 2 bases and J by 2 bases, and 11 bases separated the two germline ends.

The DNA of the CDR3 is TGTGCCAGTAGAGGGACAGGACTCCTAAAGGGAGAGACCCAGTACTTC. The encoded protein is CASRGTGLLKGETQYF. This sequence joins TRBV19 and TRBJ2-5, with 8 bases aligning to TRBD1. V lost 6 bases, J lost 4 bases, and 13 bases stayed unmatched. Looked up from germline, CDR1 is LNHDA and CDR2 is SQIVND (reference sequence). The CDR3 has 16 amino acids.